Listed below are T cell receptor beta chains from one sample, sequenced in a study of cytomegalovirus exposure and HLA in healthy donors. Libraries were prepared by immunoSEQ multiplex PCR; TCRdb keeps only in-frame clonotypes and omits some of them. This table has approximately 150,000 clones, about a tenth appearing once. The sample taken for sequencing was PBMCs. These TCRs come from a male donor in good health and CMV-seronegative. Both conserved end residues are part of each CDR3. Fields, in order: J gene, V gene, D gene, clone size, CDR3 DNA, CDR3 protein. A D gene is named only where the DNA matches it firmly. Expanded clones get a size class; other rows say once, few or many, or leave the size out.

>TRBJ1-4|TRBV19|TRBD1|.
TGTGCCAGTAACCCGACAGGGGAAAAAGAAAAACTGTTTTTT
CASNPTGEKEKLFF
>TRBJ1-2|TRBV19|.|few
TGTGCCAGTAGTATGATCGAGGATTACTATGGCTACACCTTC
CASSMIEDYYGYTF
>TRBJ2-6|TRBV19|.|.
TGTGCCAGTAGTATAGGAAGCGGAACCAACGTCCTGACTTTC
CASSIGSGTNVLTF
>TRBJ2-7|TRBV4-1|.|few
TGCGCCAGCAGCCAAGTCCCGGAGACCTACGAGCAGTACTTC
CASSQVPETYEQYF
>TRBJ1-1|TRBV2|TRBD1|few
TGTGCCAGCAGGGCAGGGGGCTGGACTGAAGCTTTCTTT
CASRAGGWTEAFF
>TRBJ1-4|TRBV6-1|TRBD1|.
TGTGCCAGCAGACTTCAAGGGACAGGGAACGAAAAACTGTTTTTT
CASRLQGTGNEKLFF
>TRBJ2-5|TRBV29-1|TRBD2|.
TGCAGCGTTCGGCTAGCGGGGGTCCAAGAGGCCCAGTACTTC
CSVRLAGVQEAQYF
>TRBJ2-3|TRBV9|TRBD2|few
TGTGCCAGCAGCGGAGGGACTAGCGGGGGCCGGGGCACAGATACGCAGTATTTT
CASSGGTSGGRGTDTQYF
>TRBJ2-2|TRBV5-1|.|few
TGCGCCAGCAGGGCTTTTACCGGGGAGCTGTTTTTT
CASRAFTGELFF
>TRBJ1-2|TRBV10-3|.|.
TGTGCCATCAGTGATCCCACACGATTTTGGGACTGCACCTTC
CAISDPTRFWDCTF
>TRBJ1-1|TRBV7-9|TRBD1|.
TGTGCCAGCAGCTCTAGTCGACAGGGTATCGGAGCTTTCTTT
CASSSSRQGIGAFF
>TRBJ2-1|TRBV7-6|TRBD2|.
TGTGCCAGCAGCCCCCCTGGGGCGGGAGTTTTAAATGAGCAGTTCTTC
CASSPPGAGVLNEQFF
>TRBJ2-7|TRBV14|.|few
TGTGCCAGCAGCCAAGACTACCTCTACGAGCAGTACTTC
CASSQDYLYEQYF
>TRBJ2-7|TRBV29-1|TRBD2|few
TGCAGCGTGGGTTGGGCTAGCGGGAGTTACGAGCAGTACTTC
CSVGWASGSYEQYF
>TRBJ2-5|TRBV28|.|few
TGTGCCAGCAGTTTGAGGGCCCTTGGGTTTCAAGAGACCCAGTACTTC
CASSLRALGFQETQYF
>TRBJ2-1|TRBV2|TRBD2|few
TGTGCCAGCAGTTATAGCGGGGGTGAGCAGTTCTTC
CASSYSGGEQFF
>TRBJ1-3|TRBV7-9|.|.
TGTGCCAGCAGGTGGGACAATAATCCTGGAAACACCATATATTTT
CASRWDNNPGNTIYF
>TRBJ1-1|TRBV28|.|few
TGTGCCAGCGGGCCACGGGCCAGGGTATCTGAAGCTTTCTTT
CASGPRARVSEAFF
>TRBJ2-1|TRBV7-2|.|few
TGTGCCAGCAGCCCGAGACTCGTCGGAGAGCAGTTCTTC
CASSPRLVGEQFF
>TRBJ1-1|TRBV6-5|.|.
TGTGCCAGCAGTTACACCAGGTGGAACACTGAAGCTTTCTTT
CASSYTRWNTEAFF
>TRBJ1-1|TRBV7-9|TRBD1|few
TGTGCCAGCAGCACGGGACAGGGGGTACGGAACACTGAAGCTTTCTTT
CASSTGQGVRNTEAFF
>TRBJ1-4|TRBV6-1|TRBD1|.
TGTGCCAGCAGTGAAGCTCGGGGACAGGTTAATGAAAAACTGTTTTTT
CASSEARGQVNEKLFF
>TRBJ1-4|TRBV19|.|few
TGTGCCAGTAGTTCGCGGGAGGCAACTAATGAAAAACTGTTTTTT
CASSSREATNEKLFF
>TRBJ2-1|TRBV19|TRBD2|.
TGTGCCAGTAGTACCCTGACTAGCGGACTTTACAATGAGCAGTTCTTC
CASSTLTSGLYNEQFF
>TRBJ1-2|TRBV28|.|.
TGTGCCAGCAGTTTAGAAGGGAGGAGCGGCTACACCTTC
CASSLEGRSGYTF
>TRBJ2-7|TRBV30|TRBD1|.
TGTGCCTGGGGCGGGACAGGGGGTTATGAGTACTTC
CAWGGTGGYEYF
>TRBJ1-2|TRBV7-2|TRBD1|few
TGTGCCAGCAGCTTAAGGCGGGACAGGACAGACGGCTACACCTTC
CASSLRRDRTDGYTF
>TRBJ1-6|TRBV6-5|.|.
TGTGCCAGCAGTTACAGTAGTAATAATTCACCCCTCCACTTT
CASSYSSNNSPLHF
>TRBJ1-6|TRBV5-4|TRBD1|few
TGTGCCAGCAGCTTGGGTGGGGACAGGGGTTATAATTCACCCCTCCACTTT
CASSLGGDRGYNSPLHF
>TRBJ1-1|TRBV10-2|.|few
TGCGCCAGCGGGGGAGGACATTTTATCCTCGACACTGAAGCTTTCTTT
CASGGGHFILDTEAFF
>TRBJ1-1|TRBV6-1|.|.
TGTGCCAGCAGTGAGTGGGGCGATAACACTGAAGCTTTCTTT
CASSEWGDNTEAFF
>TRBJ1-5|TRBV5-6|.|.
TGTGCCAGCAGCTCCGTCAGGTATAGCAATCAGCCCCAGCATTTT
CASSSVRYSNQPQHF
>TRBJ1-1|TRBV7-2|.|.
TGTGCCAGCAGCTTAGCCCCCTCACAGGTTCTGAACACTGAAGCTTTCTTT
CASSLAPSQVLNTEAFF
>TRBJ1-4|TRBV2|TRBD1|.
TGTGCCAGCAGGTTTACAGGGGATGTGGATGAAAAACTGTTTTTT
CASRFTGDVDEKLFF
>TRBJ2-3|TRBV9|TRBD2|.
TGTGCCAGCAGCGTGGCGGGAGGGGGTGACGCAGATACGCAGTATTTT
CASSVAGGGDADTQYF
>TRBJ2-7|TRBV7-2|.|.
TGTGCCAGCAGCCCGAGGGACTCTACCTACGAGCAGTACTTC
CASSPRDSTYEQYF
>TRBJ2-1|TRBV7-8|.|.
TGTGCCAGCAGCTTAGTCCCCCGGAGGTTGACCTACAATGAGCAGTTCTTC
CASSLVPRRLTYNEQFF
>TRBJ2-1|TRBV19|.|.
TGTGCCAGTAGTATGGACGGGAGCTCCTACAATGAGCAGTTCTTC
CASSMDGSSYNEQFF
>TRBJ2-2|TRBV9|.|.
TGTGCCAGCAGCCCTCAGGCAGGGGGGCCCTCCGGGGAGCTGTTTTTT
CASSPQAGGPSGELFF
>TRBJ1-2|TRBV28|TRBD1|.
TGTGCCAGCAGTTACGGACAGGGTATCTATGGCTACACCTTC
CASSYGQGIYGYTF
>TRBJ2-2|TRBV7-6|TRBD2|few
TGTGCCAGCAGCTTAGAGACTAGCGGGAGGAACACCGGGGAGCTGTTTTTT
CASSLETSGRNTGELFF
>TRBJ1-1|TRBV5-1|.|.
TGCGCCAGCAGCTTGGCCCACAGGGCTGAAGCTTTCTTT
CASSLAHRAEAFF
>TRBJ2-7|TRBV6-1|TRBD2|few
TGTGCCAGCAGTGCCTCCCGGGAGGGAGCCTCCTACGAGCAGTACTTC
CASSASREGASYEQYF
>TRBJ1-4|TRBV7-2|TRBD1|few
TGTGCCAGCAGCAGCGGGACAGGGAGGGCTGAAAAACTGTTTTTT
CASSSGTGRAEKLFF
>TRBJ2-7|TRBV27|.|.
TGTGCCAGCAGCAGGTCGCTCCCTGGCTCCTACGAGCAGTACTTC
CASSRSLPGSYEQYF
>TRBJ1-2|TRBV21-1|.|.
TGTGCCAGCAGTTCCAGGGGCTTCCTGGGGGGCTACACCTTC
CASSSRGFLGGYTF
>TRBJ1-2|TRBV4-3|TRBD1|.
TGCGCCAGCAGCAGGAAGGGACAGGGGATAAATGGCTACACCTTC
CASSRKGQGINGYTF
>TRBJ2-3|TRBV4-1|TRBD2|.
TGCGCCAGCAGTTCCCCCATAGCGGGACCGAGGGCTAGCACAGATACGCAGTATTTT
CASSSPIAGPRASTDTQYF
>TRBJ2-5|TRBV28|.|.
TGTGCCAGCACAGGGTTGGAGACCCAGTACTTC
CASTGLETQYF
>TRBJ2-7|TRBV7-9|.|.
TGTGCCAGCAGCTATAGGACGGTGGACTTAAGGGAGCAGTACTTC
CASSYRTVDLREQYF
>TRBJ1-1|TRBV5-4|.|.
TGTGCCAGCAGCTCCCGAGAACAGATGAACACTGAAGCTTTCTTT
CASSSREQMNTEAFF
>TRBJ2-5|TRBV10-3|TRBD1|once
TGTGCCATCAGAACTACCGGGACAGGGGGCGAGGAGACCCAGTACTTC
CAIRTTGTGGEETQYF
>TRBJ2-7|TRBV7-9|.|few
TGTGCCAGCAGCACAGGGTTCTACGAGCAGTACTTC
CASSTGFYEQYF
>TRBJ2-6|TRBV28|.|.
TGTGCCAGCAGTTCCCGGAGCTCTGGGGCCAACGTCCTGACTTTC
CASSSRSSGANVLTF
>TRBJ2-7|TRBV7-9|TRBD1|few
TGTGCCAGCAGCCATATAGGACAGGTTCCCTATCAGTACTTC
CASSHIGQVPYQYF
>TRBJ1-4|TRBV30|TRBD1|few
TGTGCCTGGAGTGTACAGGGGGGCGGACTGTTTTTT
CAWSVQGGGLFF
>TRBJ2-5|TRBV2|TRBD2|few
TGTGCCAGCAGCGGGGGAGGCGGGAGGCTCTCCGGTGAGACCCAGTACTTC
CASSGGGGRLSGETQYF
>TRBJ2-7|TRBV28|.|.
TGTGCCAGCAGTTTCAATCAGGCACTTCCTTCCTACGAGCAGTACTTC
CASSFNQALPSYEQYF
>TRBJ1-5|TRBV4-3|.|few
TGCGCCAGCAGCCAAGATAGGGGACAGCCCCAGCATTTT
CASSQDRGQPQHF